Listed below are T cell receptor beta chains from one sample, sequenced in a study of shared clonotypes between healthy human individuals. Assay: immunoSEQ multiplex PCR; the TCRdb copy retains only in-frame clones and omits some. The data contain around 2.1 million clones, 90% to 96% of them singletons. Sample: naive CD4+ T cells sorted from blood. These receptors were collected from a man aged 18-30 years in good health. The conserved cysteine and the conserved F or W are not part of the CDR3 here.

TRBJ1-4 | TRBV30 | AWSATFGEKLF
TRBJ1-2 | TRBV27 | ASRARGNYGYT
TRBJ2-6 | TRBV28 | ASSAVGTYSGANVLT
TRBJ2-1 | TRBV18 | ASSPADGAGVSYNEQF
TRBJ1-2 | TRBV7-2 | ASSYAGDIGYT
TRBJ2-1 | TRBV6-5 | ASSRGQGFRDEQF
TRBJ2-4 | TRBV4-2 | ASSQSGMQNIQY
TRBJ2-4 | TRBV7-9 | ASSSSGRGDIQY
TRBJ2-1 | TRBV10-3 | AISESRVQGASNEQF
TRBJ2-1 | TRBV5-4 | ASSLPPGPSYNEQF
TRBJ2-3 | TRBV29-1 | SGSGGWTDTQY
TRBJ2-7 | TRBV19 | ASSKGLAGGAFEQY
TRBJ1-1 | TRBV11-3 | ASSKQGVSTEAF
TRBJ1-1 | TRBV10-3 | AIGDGGRNTEAF
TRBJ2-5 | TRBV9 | ASSVASGGAEETQY
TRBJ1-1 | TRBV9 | ASSPRLADFEAF
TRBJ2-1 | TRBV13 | ASSPRLAGAYNEQF
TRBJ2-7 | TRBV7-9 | ASSVGLAGGEQY
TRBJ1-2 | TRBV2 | ASSVRDKGYT
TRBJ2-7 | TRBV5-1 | ASSRDFTYEQY
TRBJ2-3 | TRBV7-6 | ASSTGTGKGTDTQY
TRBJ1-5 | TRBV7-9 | ASSLQEYQPQH
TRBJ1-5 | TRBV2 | ASSLDRGRSNQH
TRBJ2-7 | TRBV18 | ASSPGGQGPYEQY
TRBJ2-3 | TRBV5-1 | ASSLERGPSTDTQY
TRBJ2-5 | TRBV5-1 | ASSLRVMVQGALETQY